This TCR beta chain was found in a study of PD-L1 blockade in urothelial cancer. Turning to the study itself: Patients had received 0 to 3 prior chemotherapy regimens.

Using immunoSEQ multiplex PCR, the repertoire was profiled, and TCRdb retains in-frame clones only, with some absent. Among roughly 100,000 clones listed, 70% to 85% were seen once. V shed 2 bases, J shed 7 bases, and the junction held 1 base outside the gene matches. The V gene's germline CDR1 is LNHDA and CDR2 SQIVND (reference sequence). The CDR3 is 14 amino acids. The input for sequencing was PBMCs, taken around atezolizumab (anti-PD-L1) treatment. The chain has TRBV19 and TRBJ1-6, with 8 bases matching TRBD1. This TCR derives from a man aged 50 to 60 with urothelial cancer. CDR3 loop: CASSIRTGNSPLHF. The CDR3 DNA is TGTGCCAGTAGTATAAGGACAGGGAATTCACCCCTCCACTTT. Drawing the rest from reference TRBV19 and TRBJ1-6, the complete variable domain is DGGITQSPKYLFRKEGQNVTLSCEQNLNHDAMYWYRQDPGQGLRLIYYSQIVNDFQKGDIAEGYSVSREKKESFPLTVTSAQKNPTAFYLCASSIRTGNSPLHFGNGTRLTVT.